This T cell receptor (beta chain) was sequenced during a study of T cells expressing NK-cell markers. Overall study: Investigators obtained TCR beta repertoires from sorted CD3+CD56+NKG2C+, CD3+CD56+NKG2C- and CD3+CD56-NKG2C+ T cells. Most of the eight sequenced donors were HCMV-seropositive; one was seronegative. Study findings and constraints: The study left the HCMV specificity of expanded NKG2C+ T cell clones unresolved.

The CDR3 is 16 amino acids. 5'RACE template switching with UMIs produced the TCR beta cDNA. With the 5' RACE reads reprocessed, TCRdb shows one record per CDR3 protein and no DNA. Its clone listing holds a few hundred thousand distinct CDR3 sequences. As for this clonotype: Its antigen is not known.

This sequence originates from a man between 18 and 69 years old in good health. The gene calls are TRBV12-3 or TRBV12-4 and TRBJ2-3; the TRBD2 assignment by TCRdb is unverifiable without DNA. Material: blood T cells: a sorted CD56 or NKG2C T cell subset, CD4+ or CD8+ T cells, or bulk PBMC T cells (not recorded which). This CDR3 reads CASSLASSGGRDTQYF.